These 9 T cell receptor beta chains originate from one sample sequenced in a study of blood T cell repertoires in COVID-19. Sequencing was performed with immunoSEQ multiplex PCR; in TCRdb, only in-frame clones are kept and a portion is missing. The sample carries under 300,000 clones, approximately 86% recorded once. Sequenced input: peripheral blood. Every receptor here comes from a man aged 18 to 29 with active or convalescent COVID-19.

The chain uses TRBV28 and TRBJ1-4; D remains ambiguous. The germline V gene encodes CDR1 MDHEN and CDR2 SYDVKM. Trimming stripped 10 bases from V and 5 bases from J, with 14 bases between. The length of the CDR3 is 13 residues. This CDR3 reads CAITGPGNEKLFF. In nucleotides, the CDR3 is TGTGCCATTACGGGCCCGGGGAATGAAAAACTGTTTTTT.

The V call is TRBV4-1, the J call TRBJ1-1; D is unresolved. Looked up from germline, CDR1 is MGHRA and CDR2 is YSYEKL. Trimming removed 4 bases from V and 5 bases from J, with 11 bases in between. The CDR3 sequence is 13 residues long. The CDR3, as DNA: TGCGCCAGCAGCCTGGGATCGGGAACTGAAGCTTTCTTT. Its translation is CASSLGSGTEAFF.

This clone was counted many times. This CDR3 reads CASSIRATGRGYEQYF. As DNA, the CDR3 is TGTGCCAGTAGTATTCGGGCTACAGGGAGAGGGTACGAGCAGTACTTC. This chain uses TRBV19 with TRBJ2-7; a weak D match, TRBD1 (6 bases). This CDR3 spans 16 amino acids. Germline CDR1 LNHDA, CDR2 SQIVND (reference sequence). V was cut by 3 bases and J by 4 bases, with 19 bases left in between.

The J gene is TRBJ1-1, the V gene TRBV24-1, with D unresolved. Germline V CDR1 and CDR2: KGHDR, SFDVKD. This CDR3 has 15 amino acids. Trimming left V 7 bases short and J 3 bases short, with 17 bases between. CDR3 nucleotides: TGTGCCACCAGCGCCGGGTCGGTGGGAGACACTGAAGCTTTCTTT. Its translation is CATSAGSVGDTEAFF.

This clone was recorded once. The chain joins TRBV19 to TRBJ1-5, with 7 bases matching TRBD1. The germline gives CDR1 LNHDA, CDR2 SQIVND (reference sequence). The CDR3 length is 14 residues. Trimming removed 9 bases from V and 7 bases from J; junction bases left unmatched: 12. CDR3 sequence (DNA): TGTGCCAGCAGGGACAGCTTTACGGAACAGCCCCAGCATTTT. Encoded protein: CASRDSFTEQPQHF.

CDR3 nucleotide sequence: TGTGCCAGCAGCTTGCCTAGCGGGAGATCATACAATGAGCAGTTCTTC. It translates to CASSLPSGRSYNEQFF. This sequence joins TRBV7-9 and TRBJ2-1, with TRBD2 identical over 10 bases. The V gene's germline CDR1 is SEHNR and CDR2 FQNEAQ (reference sequence). CDR3 size: 16 residues. With 3 bases clipped from V and 4 bases from J, the junction kept 6 bases outside the gene matches.

V usage is TRBV5-1 and J usage is TRBJ2-5; a weak D match, TRBD1 (5 bases). CDR1 is SGHRS, CDR2 YFSETQ, per germline. The CDR3 extends over 12 amino acids. The V end was cut by 5 bases, the J end by 5 bases, with 10 bases between. CDR3 DNA: TGCGCCAGCAGTGCAGGGTCGGAGACCCAGTACTTC. Its protein is CASSAGSETQYF.

The gene calls are TRBV2 and TRBJ1-6, with TRBD1 identical over 11 bases. Germline loops: CDR1 SNHLY, CDR2 FYNNEI. The CDR3 has 14 residues. V lost 5 bases, J lost 8 bases, and 2 bases stayed unmatched. CDR3 DNA sequence: TGTGCCAGCAGTAGGGACAGGGGGGATTCACCCCTCCACTTT. Translating it yields CASSRDRGDSPLHF. Supplemented by reference TRBV2 and TRBJ1-6, the full variable domain reads EPEVTQTPSHQVTQMGQEVILRCVPISNHLYFYWYRQILGQKVEFLVSFYNNEISEKSEIFDDQFSVERPDGSNFTLKIRSTKLEDSAMYFCASSRDRGDSPLHFGNGTRLTVT.

The DNA of the CDR3 is TGTGCCAGCAGTTCTGACAGGGGTGGCTACGAGCAGTACTTC. Its translation is CASSSDRGGYEQYF. The J gene is TRBJ2-7, the V gene TRBV28; TRBD1 matches 8 bases. With 4 bases clipped from V and 3 bases from J, the junction kept 5 bases outside the gene matches. The CDR3 totals 14 residues. Germline CDR1 and CDR2: MDHEN and SYDVKM. Combining the CDR3 with reference TRBV28 and TRBJ2-7 gives the whole variable domain DVKVTQSSRYLVKRTGEKVFLECVQDMDHENMFWYRQDPGLGLRLIYFSYDVKMKEKGDIPEGYSVSREKKERFSLILESASTNQTSMYLCASSSDRGGYEQYFGPGTRLTVT.